Below, 22 T cell receptor beta chains from the same sample are listed, as sequenced in a study of early T cells in non-severe SARS-CoV-2 infection. TCRdb analysed the 5' RACE reads with MiXCR anew, one entry per CDR3 protein. In the table there are under 75,000 distinct CDR3 sequences, around 13% of which are singletons. Specimen: whole blood. The receptors shown here come from an adult who was a healthcare worker with PCR-confirmed SARS-CoV-2 infection or an uninfected control (not recorded which).

The chain has TRBV7-3 and TRBJ1-2, with 7 bases identical to TRBD1. Trimming at V came to 5 bases and at J to 0 bases, leaving 3 bases not matched to a gene. This CDR3 spans 14 amino acids. Germline loops: CDR1 SGHTA, CDR2 FQGTGA. CDR3 in DNA: TGTGCCAGCAGCCCCCAGGGGGCTAACTATGGCTACACCTTC. It is translated as CASSPQGANYGYTF. The full variable domain, with the rest looked up from reference TRBV7-3 and TRBJ1-2, is GAGVSQTPSNKVTEKGKYVELRCDPISGHTALYWYRQSLGQGPEFLIYFQGTGAADDSGLPNDRFFAVRPEGSVSTLKIQRTERGDSAVYLCASSPQGANYGYTFGSGTRLTVV.

Many counts were recorded for this clonotype. This chain connects TRBV29-1 to TRBJ2-7; possibly TRBD1 or TRBD2 for D (5 bases each). CDR1 and CDR2 (germline): SQVTM, ANQGSEA. The CDR3 covers 14 residues. With 7 bases removed from V and 12 bases from J, the gap between germline ends came to 28 bases. CDR3: CSARTRGPAVVTYF. As DNA, the CDR3 is TGCAGCGCCCGTACCCGGGGACCCGCCGTCGTGACGTACTTC.

This clonotype was counted at least ten times. The chain carries TRBV5-1 and TRBJ2-5; TRBD2 might be the D (5 bases). There are 14 residues in the CDR3. V was clipped by 4 bases and J by 2 bases, with 12 bases between them. Germline CDR1 reads SGHRS; CDR2 reads YFSETQ. CDR3 amino acids: CASSQRTFQETQYF. The CDR3 DNA reads TGCGCCAGCAGCCAGAGGACTTTTCAAGAGACCCAGTACTTC.

This clonotype has only a few counts. This chain joins TRBV12-3 or TRBV12-4 and TRBJ2-7; D unresolved. The V end was cut by 3 bases, the J end by 6 bases, with 9 bases between. The CDR3 is made up of 12 amino acids. The CDR3 loop is CASSLFGPEQYF. CDR3 nucleotide sequence: TGTGCCAGCAGTTTGTTCGGACCCGAGCAGTACTTC.

This clonotype showed up many times. The chain carries TRBV30 and TRBJ2-7; 12 bases align to TRBD2. This CDR3 has 16 residues. V shed 2 bases and J 5 bases; nucleotides not matched to a gene: 10. Germline lookup yields CDR1 GTSNPN and CDR2 SVGIG (reference sequence). The CDR3 bases are TGTGCCTGGAGTCCGGGGAGGACTAGCGGGACCAACGAGCAGTACTTC. It encodes CAWSPGRTSGTNEQYF.

This clonotype was seen many times. CDR3 sequence (DNA): TGCGCCAGCAGCTTGGCCGGGACAGAAAAAGAGACCCAGTACTTC. The encoded protein is CASSLAGTEKETQYF. The chain carries TRBV5-1 and TRBJ2-5; TRBD1 matches at 7 bases. Germline assignment: CDR1 SGHRS and CDR2 YFSETQ. The V and J ends lost 0 bases and 3 bases, in that order; junction bases with no gene match: 5. CDR3 length: 15 residues.

There are many counts of this clonotype. The chain's CDR3 is CASSQKPAVNNEQFF. The DNA of the CDR3 is TGTGCCAGCAGCCAGAAACCTGCCGTAAACAATGAGCAGTTCTTC. The chain employs TRBV7-6 and TRBJ2-1; unclear D gene. Germline assignment: CDR1 SGHVS and CDR2 FNYEAQ. V gave up 5 bases and J gave up 5 bases, with 16 bases separating them. CDR3 length: 15 amino acids.

This clonotype was counted many times. V usage is TRBV10-3 and J usage is TRBJ1-1; D call uncertain. Germline V gene data show CDR1 as ENHRY and CDR2 as SYGVKD. The V gene lost 2 bases and the J gene lost 0 bases, with 10 bases spanning the gap. The CDR3 is 15 residues long. Here the CDR3 reads CAISEVKGLNTEAFF. The CDR3 coding sequence is TGTGCCATCAGTGAGGTTAAAGGGCTGAACACTGAAGCTTTCTTT.

The V call is TRBV20-1, the J call TRBJ2-3; 12 nucleotides align to TRBD2. The V segment lost 1 base and the J segment 0 bases; nucleotides outside the gene matches: 5. This CDR3 is 17 amino acids long. The V gene's germline CDR1 is DFQATT and CDR2 SNEGSKA (reference sequence). The CDR3 region is CSARAGLAGFSTDTQYF. Written as DNA, the CDR3 is TGCAGTGCTAGAGCCGGACTAGCGGGGTTTAGCACAGATACGCAGTATTTT.

This clonotype has at least ten counts. The chain links TRBV7-9 to TRBJ2-2; D ambiguous. V lost 2 bases, J lost 6 bases, and 4 bases lay in between. CDR1 is SEHNR, CDR2 FQNEAQ, per germline (reference sequence). CDR3 length equals 12 residues. CDR3 nucleotides: TGTGCCAGCAGCTTAAGTCCCGGGGAGCTGTTTTTT. Translating it yields CASSLSPGELFF.

The V gene is TRBV12-3 or TRBV12-4, the J gene TRBJ1-5, with D maybe TRBD1 (6 bases). The V end was cut by 2 bases, the J end by 5 bases, with 13 bases between. The CDR3 runs to 15 residues. Here the CDR3 reads CASSLRQGIDQPQHF. CDR3 coding DNA: TGTGCCAGCAGTTTACGCCAGGGGATTGATCAGCCCCAGCATTTT.

There are many counts of this clonotype. The genes are TRBV27 and TRBJ2-3; 9 nucleotides match TRBD2. The CDR3 covers 16 residues. With V trimmed by 6 bases and J by 4 bases, 11 bases remained unmatched. Germline CDR1 MNHEY, CDR2 SMNVEV (reference sequence). This chain's CDR3 is CASRPTAGGGADTQYF. CDR3 in DNA: TGTGCCAGCAGACCCACAGCGGGAGGAGGTGCAGATACGCAGTATTTT.

The chain links TRBV29-1 to TRBJ2-1, with D tentatively TRBD1 (5 bases). Looked up from germline, CDR1 is SQVTM and CDR2 is ANQGSEA. The germline V and J ends were trimmed by 6 bases and 9 bases, with 18 bases remaining between them. CDR3 length: 13 residues. DNA for the CDR3: TGCAGCGTAGCTGACAGCTTAAAGGGTGAGCAGTTCTTC. Translation gives CSVADSLKGEQFF.

Note on this clonotype: This may be a read error: a much more frequent sequence differs by one nucleotide. The gene calls are TRBV7-2 and TRBJ1-1; tentatively, D is TRBD1 (5 bases). Germline lookup yields CDR1 SGHTA and CDR2 FQGNSA. The CDR3 extends over 13 amino acids. V lost 1 base and J lost 4, with 7 bases in between. The CDR3 spells CASSLEGSTEAFF. The CDR3 bases are TGTGCCAGCAGCTTAGAGGGGAGCACTGAAGCTTTCTTT.

The V and J genes are TRBV28 and TRBJ2-7, with D unclear. The CDR3 runs 13 residues. V was clipped by 5 bases and J by 2 bases, with 10 bases between them. CDR1 is MDHEN, CDR2 SYDVKM, per germline. Written as DNA, the CDR3 is TGTGCCAGCAGTCGCCGGGCCCCCTACGAGCAGTACTTC. Translation gives CASSRRAPYEQYF.

A few counts support this clonotype. This chain connects TRBV18 to TRBJ1-5, with D possibly TRBD1 on 6 matching bases. V was pared by 3 bases and J by 5 bases, with 17 bases between. Per germline, CDR1 KGHSH and CDR2 LQKENI. CDR3 length: 16 residues. The DNA of the CDR3 is TGTGCCAGCTCACCTTCGCTGGGCAGGGGAGATCAGCCCCAGCATTTT. Residues: CASSPSLGRGDQPQHF.

The chain carries TRBV11-3 and TRBJ2-1; 12 bases map to TRBD2. J was trimmed by 9 bases and V by 6 bases; bases with no gene match: 3. Germline-derived CDR1 and CDR2 are SGHNT and YENEEA. The CDR3 loop spans 13 amino acids. This CDR3 reads CASRRLAGAEQFF. Here the CDR3 DNA reads TGTGCCAGCAGACGACTAGCGGGAGCTGAGCAGTTCTTC.

The chain is built from TRBV29-1 and TRBJ2-7, with TRBD2 matching over 10 bases. After removal of 7 bases from V and 0 bases from J, the junction contained 3 bases not matched to a gene. The CDR3 runs 13 residues. Germline assignment: CDR1 SQVTM and CDR2 ANQGSEA. DNA of the CDR3: TGCAGCGCCGCTAGCGGGAGCTCCTACGAGCAGTACTTC. The encoded protein is CSAASGSSYEQYF.

The chain links TRBV3-1 to TRBJ2-7, with D hard to call. Trimming shortened V by 1 base and J by 6 bases, and 7 bases separated the two germline ends. CDR3 length: 12 residues. CDR1 LGHDT and CDR2 YNNKEL come from the germline V gene (reference sequence). CDR3 nucleotide sequence: TGTGCCAGCAGCCAAGTGGTCGGCGAGCAGTACTTC. Translation gives CASSQVVGEQYF.

The chain has TRBV7-8 and TRBJ2-7; 11 nucleotides agree with TRBD2. CDR3 length: 13 residues. With V trimmed by 3 bases and J by 5 bases, 0 bases remained unmatched. Germline CDR1 and CDR2: SGHVS and FQNEAQ. The CDR3 DNA sequence: TGTGCCAGCAGCTTGGGACTAGCGGACGAGCAGTACTTC. It translates to CASSLGLADEQYF.

This clonotype was observed many times. The gene calls are TRBV3-1 and TRBJ2-5; unclear D gene. The V and J ends lost 4 bases and 2 bases respectively, with 8 bases between them. The CDR3 spans 13 residues. Per the germline V gene, CDR1 is LGHDT and CDR2 is YNNKEL (reference sequence). The DNA for the CDR3 is TGTGCCAGCAGCCCCACTTTACAAGAGACCCAGTACTTC. Translating it yields CASSPTLQETQYF.

This clonotype was recorded many times. The V and J genes are TRBV5-4 and TRBJ2-3, with 8 bases matching TRBD1. CDR3 size: 15 residues. V trimming: 5 bases; J trimming: 7 bases; junction bases outside the gene matches: 12. The germline gives CDR1 SGHNT, CDR2 YYREEE (reference sequence). The CDR3 DNA follows: TGTGCCAGCAGTTCGGGACAGGCCGGAACCAATACGCAGTATTTT. Translating it yields CASSSGQAGTNTQYF. Looking up the rest from reference TRBV5-4 and TRBJ2-3 gives the full variable domain: ETGVTQSPTHLIKTRGQQVTLRCSSQSGHNTVSWYQQALGQGPQFIFQYYREEENGRGNFPPRFSGLQFPNYSSELNVNALELDDSALYLCASSSGQAGTNTQYFGPGTRLTVL.